This T cell receptor (beta chain) was captured by sequencing in a study of long-term antiretroviral therapy in people with HIV. General study points: Despite increasing after ART, diversity remained lower than that of transplant donor controls.

There was at least one pre-ART PBMC sample for each donor, plus at least two post-ART PBMC samples. A v3.0 immunoSEQ assay was performed at survey level. Assay: immunoSEQ multiplex PCR; the TCRdb copy retains only in-frame clones and omits some. The sample records 25,000 to 35,000 clones, approximately 93% being singletons. In the case of this clone: The antigen is not known.

CDR3 size: 14 residues. The ends lost 6 bases at V and 3 bases at J; junction bases unmatched: 7. Germline CDR1 and CDR2: MNHEY and SVGAGI. This chain links TRBV6-5 with TRBJ2-7, with 8 bases fitting TRBD2. The specimen was unsorted PBMCs, collected 3.1 years after starting antiretroviral therapy. This clonotype was sampled from a man between 18 and 35 years old with HIV. The CDR3 protein is CASRSGGDLYEQYF. CDR3 DNA sequence: TGTGCCAGCAGATCCGGGGGGGACCTCTACGAGCAGTACTTC.